This paragraph covers one TCR beta chain sequence. Its specificity is unknown. The sample belongs to a study of shared clonotypes between healthy human individuals. Study-level points and caveats: Generation probabilities were higher for clonotypes shared across all four sorted-subset donors than for unshared ones.

This CDR3 spans 18 amino acids. The germline CDR1 and CDR2 sequences are SGHVS and FQNEAQ. V was shortened by 4 bases and J by 0 bases, with 19 bases between the two germline ends. Sequencing was performed with immunoSEQ multiplex PCR; in TCRdb, only in-frame clones are kept and a portion is missing. Among about 2.4 million clones, roughly 93% were seen once, and the ten largest hold 0.35% to 0.45%. V and J are TRBV7-8 and TRBJ1-5; no clear D. The source of this sequence is a man aged 18-30 years in good health. Some clones in this sample may be carry-over from other donors' samples. Material for sequencing was naive CD4+ T cells from PBMCs. Documented subset: CD45RA+ positively selected. DNA for the CDR3: TGTGCCAGCAGCTCACAACCGGGGAGGGCTTTTAGCAATCAGCCCCAGCATTTT. Its translation is CASSSQPGRAFSNQPQHF.